These T cell receptor beta chains were read from a single sample in a study of blood T cell repertoires in COVID-19. The table came from immunoSEQ multiplex PCR; TCRdb's copy has only in-frame clones and leaves some out. The sample lists under 100,000 clones; about 86% were seen once. The sample comprised peripheral blood. These receptors originate from a woman in her sixties with acute or convalescent COVID-19. CDR3s include the opening cysteine and the closing phenylalanine or tryptophan. D genes are given only for firm matches. Clone sizes are given selectively: once, few, many, or a class where the clone is expanded.

v_gene: TRBV5-1; d_gene: TRBD2; abundance: NA; j_gene: TRBJ2-1; CDR3nt: TGCGCCAGCAGTCCGGAACTAGCGGTTAATGAGCAGTTCTTC; CDR3aa: CASSPELAVNEQFF
v_gene: TRBV7-2; d_gene: TRBD1; abundance: NA; j_gene: TRBJ1-2; CDR3nt: TGTGCCAGCACTCCGACAGGGGCCGAAGAGGGCTACACCTTC; CDR3aa: CASTPTGAEEGYTF
v_gene: TRBV27; d_gene: TRBD1; abundance: NA; j_gene: TRBJ1-4; CDR3nt: TGTGCCAGCAGTCCCACAGGGGGGGCGGAAAAACTGTTTTTT; CDR3aa: CASSPTGGAEKLFF
v_gene: TRBV19; d_gene: NA; abundance: once; j_gene: TRBJ2-1; CDR3nt: TGTGCCAGCTCCCTGGGGGGGGCGCACTACAATGAGCAGTTCTTC; CDR3aa: CASSLGGAHYNEQFF
v_gene: TRBV11-2; d_gene: TRBD1; abundance: few; j_gene: TRBJ1-1; CDR3nt: TGTGCCAGCAGCAGAGGGGGCAGGGTTAACACTGAAGCTTTCTTT; CDR3aa: CASSRGGRVNTEAFF
v_gene: TRBV7-8; d_gene: TRBD1; abundance: NA; j_gene: TRBJ2-5; CDR3nt: TGTGCCAGCCTCTCGAGGGGGCTTGGAGAGACCCAGTACTTC; CDR3aa: CASLSRGLGETQYF
v_gene: TRBV6-1; d_gene: TRBD1; abundance: NA; j_gene: TRBJ1-1; CDR3nt: TGTGCCAGCAGGGACACAGGGGGCACTGAAGCTTTCTTT; CDR3aa: CASRDTGGTEAFF
v_gene: TRBV6-5; d_gene: NA; abundance: NA; j_gene: TRBJ2-7; CDR3nt: TGTGCCAGCAGTTATGGGAGTCAAAGCTACGAGCAGTACTTC; CDR3aa: CASSYGSQSYEQYF
v_gene: TRBV29-1; d_gene: NA; abundance: NA; j_gene: TRBJ1-1; CDR3nt: TGCAGCGTTGGTCGGGGGGCAGAGAACACTGAAGCTTTCTTT; CDR3aa: CSVGRGAENTEAFF
v_gene: TRBV7-9; d_gene: NA; abundance: NA; j_gene: TRBJ1-1; CDR3nt: TGTGCCAGCAGCTCAGTGACAGTCCCCATGAACACTGAAGCTTTCTTT; CDR3aa: CASSSVTVPMNTEAFF
v_gene: TRBV5-1; d_gene: TRBD1; abundance: NA; j_gene: TRBJ2-5; CDR3nt: TGCGCCAGCAGACCGGAGGGACAGGGGGGAGAGACCCAGTACTTC; CDR3aa: CASRPEGQGGETQYF
v_gene: TRBV19; d_gene: TRBD1; abundance: NA; j_gene: TRBJ1-5; CDR3nt: TGTGCCAGTAGTAGGGGGACAGCTCACAATCAGCCCCAGCATTTT; CDR3aa: CASSRGTAHNQPQHF